The next 18 T cell receptor beta chains were all read from a single sample in a study of human T cells and chemical hapten exposure. The time point: pre-sensitization, week 0. Treatment meaning: therapeutic diphenylcyclopropenone sensitization with weekly scalp DPC. TCRdb recomputed calls from the RACE reads with MiXCR, one row per CDR3 protein. The sample lists some 200,000 distinct CDR3 sequences, nearly 30% occurring once. Source: whole blood, taken in connection with sensitization to the hapten diphenylcyclopropenone (DPC). These receptors came from a woman in her 30s with alopecia areata. Some clones in this sample may be carry-over from other donors' samples.

This clonotype has a handful of counts. The chain couples TRBV10-3 to TRBJ2-5, with D perhaps TRBD2 (6 bases). Germline CDR1 is ENHRY and CDR2 is SYGVKD. Trimming took 8 bases from V and 5 from J, leaving 15 bases between them. CDR3 length equals 13 residues. CDR3 in DNA: TGTGCCATCGCGGACGGCGGGATTGAGACCCAGTACTTC. Protein: CAIADGGIETQYF.

CDR3 DNA: TGCAGCGCCACGAGACTAGCGGGAGCGGACGAGCAGTACTTC. The encoded protein is CSATRLAGADEQYF. This chain joins TRBV29-1 and TRBJ2-7; 12 bases agree with TRBD2. Germline V CDR1 and CDR2: SQVTM, ANQGSEA. Trimming cost V 7 bases and J 5 bases; bases outside gene matches: 9. The CDR3 spans 14 residues.

The chain links TRBV29-1 to TRBJ1-5; D is uncertain. Germline CDR1 and CDR2: SQVTM and ANQGSEA. The CDR3 length is 14 residues. The V gene lost 4 bases and the J gene lost 2 bases, with 12 bases spanning the gap. Written as DNA, the CDR3 is TGCAGCGTTGTGGTGGGTATGGGCAATCAGCCCCAGCATTTT. Residues: CSVVVGMGNQPQHF.

This clonotype was seen more than once but under ten times. V gene TRBV28 combines with J gene TRBJ2-4; D perhaps matches TRBD2 (5 bases). Trimming shortened V by 1 base and J by 1 base, and 5 bases separated the two germline ends. Germline CDR1 and CDR2: MDHEN and SYDVKM. The CDR3 loop spans 14 amino acids. CDR3 coding DNA: TGTGCCAGCAGTTTATCGGGGGCCAAAAACATTCAGTACTTC. Its translation: CASSLSGAKNIQYF.

The genes are TRBV20-1 and TRBJ2-7; no clear D gene. V lost 0 bases, J lost 6 bases, and 6 bases lay in between. CDR1 and CDR2 (germline): DFQATT, SNEGSKA (reference sequence). This CDR3 contains 11 residues. The CDR3 sequence is CSARDPVEQYF. In nucleotides, the CDR3 is TGCAGTGCTAGAGATCCTGTCGAGCAGTACTTC.

This clonotype was recorded a few times. This rearrangement joins TRBV29-1 to TRBJ2-1; D is ambiguous. The V gene's germline CDR1 is SQVTM and CDR2 ANQGSEA. V lost 6 bases and J lost 4, with 10 bases in between. This CDR3 region has 12 residues. The CDR3 DNA reads as TGCAGCGTGGGGTATTTGTACAATGAGCAGTTCTTC. This codes for CSVGYLYNEQFF.

The chain combines TRBV28 with TRBJ1-6; D gene unclear. Looked up from germline, CDR1 is MDHEN and CDR2 is SYDVKM. The length of the CDR3 is 13 residues. Trimming shortened V by 7 bases and J by 10 bases, and 14 bases separated the two germline ends. The CDR3 reads CASNTGIRSPLHF. The CDR3 coding sequence is TGTGCCAGCAATACGGGGATACGGTCACCCCTCCACTTT. The variable domain in full, completed from reference TRBV28 and TRBJ1-6, reads DVKVTQSSRYLVKRTGEKVFLECVQDMDHENMFWYRQDPGLGLRLIYFSYDVKMKEKGDIPEGYSVSREKKERFSLILESASTNQTSMYLCASNTGIRSPLHFGNGTRLTVT.

This clonotype was counted between two and nine times. This chain joins TRBV5-6 and TRBJ2-5; 7 positions agree with TRBD1. Looked up from germline, CDR1 is SGHDT and CDR2 is YYEEEE. V was pared by 6 bases and J by 5 bases, with 10 bases of the junction left unmatched. The CDR3 totals 14 residues. The CDR3 DNA reads TGTGCCAGCACCCGGGGACAGCCCTCGGAGACCCAGTACTTC. This codes for CASTRGQPSETQYF.

This chain connects TRBV29-1 to TRBJ2-5; 8 bases line up with TRBD1. Losses at the gene ends were 3 bases for V and 5 bases for J; bases not matched to a gene: 11. The CDR3 has 15 amino acids. In germline, CDR1 is SQVTM, CDR2 ANQGSEA. The CDR3 loop reads CSVEFRAGGRETQYF. CDR3 in DNA: TGCAGCGTTGAGTTCCGGGCAGGGGGCAGGGAGACCCAGTACTTC.

V and J are TRBV9 and TRBJ2-2; 8 nucleotides agree with TRBD1. This CDR3 spans 17 amino acids. Unmatched junction bases numbered 9, after V lost 3 bases and J lost 2 bases. CDR1 and CDR2 (germline): SGDLS, YYNGEE. The DNA for the CDR3 is TGTGCCAGCAGCGCCCAGGGGGCAATCACTAACACCGGGGAGCTGTTTTTT. The encoded protein is CASSAQGAITNTGELFF.

This chain connects TRBV2 to TRBJ1-2; maybe TRBD1 (6 bases). CDR1 SNHLY and CDR2 FYNNEI come from the germline V gene. Deletions cut 6 bases from V and 0 bases from J, with 11 bases between. This CDR3 region has 14 residues. The CDR3 nucleotides are TGTGCCAGCAGGGAGACAGGCCCTAACTATGGCTACACCTTC. Translation gives CASRETGPNYGYTF. Based on the CDR3 plus reference TRBV2 and TRBJ1-2, the full variable domain is EPEVTQTPSHQVTQMGQEVILRCVPISNHLYFYWYRQILGQKVEFLVSFYNNEISEKSEIFDDQFSVERPDGSNFTLKIRSTKLEDSAMYFCASRETGPNYGYTFGSGTRLTVV.

J is TRBJ1-1 and V is TRBV30, with a weak D call TRBD1 (5 bases). Trimming removed 5 bases from V and 4 bases from J, with 17 bases in between. The CDR3 runs to 14 residues. The germline CDR1 and CDR2 sequences are GTSNPN and SVGIG (reference sequence). CDR3 in DNA: TGTGCCTGGGAGGAAGATTGGACACTCACTGAAGCTTTCTTT. It codes for CAWEEDWTLTEAFF.

This clonotype was seen a few times. CDR3 DNA: TGTGCCAGCAGTTTGTCAGGGGCCAGTTCACCCCTCCACTTT. Its translation is CASSLSGASSPLHF. This chain connects TRBV28 to TRBJ1-6, with a possible D match to TRBD1 (6 bases). This CDR3 comprises 14 residues. The germline V gene encodes CDR1 MDHEN and CDR2 SYDVKM. Trimming took off 3 bases at V and 9 bases at J, with 12 bases between the two ends. Complete variable domain (other parts from reference TRBV28 and TRBJ1-6): DVKVTQSSRYLVKRTGEKVFLECVQDMDHENMFWYRQDPGLGLRLIYFSYDVKMKEKGDIPEGYSVSREKKERFSLILESASTNQTSMYLCASSLSGASSPLHFGNGTRLTVT.

The chain couples TRBV18 to TRBJ2-7, with 7 bases matching TRBD1. V lost 3 bases, J lost 4 bases, and 6 bases stayed unmatched. Per the germline V gene, CDR1 is KGHSH and CDR2 is LQKENI. The CDR3 is 14 amino acids. CDR3 sequence (DNA): TGTGCCAGCTCACCGGACAGGCCCGGTTACGAGCAGTACTTC. Its translation: CASSPDRPGYEQYF.

The chain links TRBV29-1 to TRBJ2-3; 11 bases agree with TRBD2. The CDR3 runs 15 residues. Germline assignment: CDR1 SQVTM and CDR2 ANQGSEA. Trimming at V came to 6 bases and at J to 3 bases, leaving 8 bases not matched to a gene. The CDR3 DNA reads as TGCAGCGTGGAACTAGCGGGGGAGCAGACAGATACGCAGTATTTT. This sequence encodes CSVELAGEQTDTQYF.

This clonotype has just a few counts. V and J are TRBV11-3 and TRBJ2-7; 7 bases line up with TRBD1. The length of the CDR3 is 13 residues. The V gene end was trimmed by 4 bases and the J gene end by 7 bases; junction bases not matched to a gene: 7. Germline V lookup: CDR1 SGHNT, CDR2 YENEEA. CDR3 amino acids: CASSSGTAEEQYF. The CDR3 DNA reads as TGTGCCAGCAGCTCCGGGACAGCTGAGGAGCAGTACTTC. The entire variable domain, with the rest obtained from reference TRBV11-3 and TRBJ2-7, is as follows: EAGVVQSPRYKIIEKKQPVAFWCNPISGHNTLYWYLQNLGQGPELLIRYENEEAVDDSQLPKDRFSAERLKGVDSTLKIQPAELGDSAVYLCASSSGTAEEQYFGPGTRLTVT.

This clonotype was seen more than once but under ten times. The rearrangement uses TRBV19 and TRBJ1-5, with TRBD1 as a possible D gene (6 bases). Looked up from germline, CDR1 is LNHDA and CDR2 is SQIVND (reference sequence). The CDR3 sequence is 15 residues long. The V end lost 5 bases, the J end lost 0 bases, and 11 bases lay between the germline ends. The CDR3 DNA sequence: TGTGCCAGTAGTGTCGGACAGAATAGCAATCAGCCCCAGCATTTT. Encoded protein: CASSVGQNSNQPQHF.

Only a few counts were recorded for this clonotype. The V and J genes are TRBV20-1 and TRBJ2-1, with a weak D call TRBD2 (6 bases). There are 15 residues in the CDR3. CDR1 and CDR2 (germline): DFQATT, SNEGSKA (reference sequence). Trimming took off 2 bases at V and 1 base at J, with 12 bases between the two ends. The CDR3 DNA is TGCAGTGCTAGAAGGCGGGAAGGGTCCTACAATGAGCAGTTCTTC. It yields the protein CSARRREGSYNEQFF.